Listed below are T cell receptor beta chains from one sample, sequenced in a study of memory CD4+ T cells and cytomegalovirus serostatus. Assay used: immunoSEQ multiplex PCR; TCRdb lists only in-frame clones, some missing. Of 85,000 to 100,000 clones listed, approximately 80% are singletons. The sample comprised memory CD4+ T cells from blood. The receptors were gathered from an adult in good health and CMV-seropositive. Both conserved end residues are part of each CDR3.

CASSPERHDWSPSYGYTF	TRBV4-3	18	TRBJ1-2
CASSQRVFMGNTEAFF	TRBV11-2	16	TRBJ1-1
CASRDEQYF	TRBV10-1	9	TRBJ2-7
CASSSGKPGSTDTQYF	TRBV9	16	TRBJ2-3
CASSLGREGDTQYF	TRBV5-1	14	TRBJ2-3
CASSLQLGPQETQYF	TRBV5-1	15	TRBJ2-5
CASTNGWGGGQPQHF	TRBV19	15	TRBJ1-5
CASSLTGTSGLYEQYF	TRBV4-3	16	TRBJ2-7
CASSREANEKLFF	TRBV4-2	13	TRBJ1-4
CASSEGQGTTYEQYF	TRBV6-1	15	TRBJ2-7
CASRTSGRTDTQYF	TRBV7-2	14	TRBJ2-3
CASSYGQPGELFF	TRBV5-4	13	TRBJ2-2
CASSPSWARGLSNTGELFF	TRBV19	19	TRBJ2-2
CATHRPEAQPQHF	TRBV11-2	13	TRBJ1-5
CASSVGRLSSYNEQFF	TRBV9	16	TRBJ2-1
CASSEGFGQYF	TRBV5-1	11	TRBJ2-7
CASSYGGVSGANVLTF	TRBV7-3	16	TRBJ2-6
CASSLAQVAYEQYF	TRBV5-5	14	TRBJ2-7
CASSLGRGTGNTIYF	TRBV7-8	15	TRBJ1-3
CASSGSGLRWETQYF	TRBV19	15	TRBJ2-5
CASSPRMGETQYF	TRBV5-4	13	TRBJ2-5
CASSRNTDTGELFF	TRBV5-1	14	TRBJ2-2
CASSLAAGAWEQFF	TRBV5-1	14	TRBJ2-1
CASSRDRTSGGSVAFF	TRBV7-8	16	TRBJ2-1
CAWSVRRGQGSGQPQHF	TRBV30	17	TRBJ1-5
CAISGDRGSYNEQFF	TRBV10-3	15	TRBJ2-1
CSVDTGGQYGYTF	TRBV29-1	13	TRBJ1-2
CASGFKREALSSYNEQFF	TRBV12-5	18	TRBJ2-1
CASSLVGGLGDTQYF	TRBV7-2	15	TRBJ2-3
CASSPPGTYGEQYF	TRBV9	14	TRBJ2-7
CASSLEGSSDTQYF	TRBV7-6	14	TRBJ2-3
CASSEYHRDTEAFF	TRBV25-1	14	TRBJ1-1
CASSLDRSHNQPQHF	TRBV5-1	15	TRBJ1-5
CAWSGVGSSYNEQFF	TRBV30	15	TRBJ2-1
CASSYGQEQPQHF	TRBV6-6	13	TRBJ1-5
CASSEVVGSQETQYF	TRBV2	15	TRBJ2-5
CASSLGGWGQGRDQPQHF	TRBV7-2	18	TRBJ1-5
CASSPSGQANEKLFF	TRBV5-4	15	TRBJ1-4
CASSFLGQGVHNEQFF	TRBV28	16	TRBJ2-1
CASSLGTAQETQYF	TRBV5-4	14	TRBJ2-5